Listed here are 10 T cell receptor beta chains from one sample, sequenced in a study of T cells in Graves' hyperthyroidism and ophthalmopathy. The investigators amplified TCR beta CDR3 regions from RNA transcripts. TCR CDR3 underwent first-round RT-PCR with the HTBI primer set. TCRdb independently ran MiXCR on the multiplex PCR reads; one entry per CDR3 protein. The sample comprises some 360,000 distinct CDR3 sequences, approximately 13% of which are singletons, and 8% to 13% rests with the top ten. Sequenced input: blood. These receptors were obtained from a woman aged 60 to 75 with Graves' hyperthyroidism.

This clonotype has at least ten counts. The V gene is TRBV2, the J gene TRBJ1-2; D may be TRBD1 (5 bases). CDR3 length equals 13 residues. Germline V gene lookup returns CDR1 SNHLY and CDR2 FYNNEI. The V gene lost 10 bases and the J gene lost 0 bases, with 12 bases spanning the gap. The CDR3 sequence is CATRGFSNYGYTF. CDR3 sequence (DNA): TGTGCCACCCGGGGCTTTTCTAACTATGGCTACACCTTC.

In this sample, this clonotype turned up many times. The V and J genes are TRBV7-8 and TRBJ2-1; 11 positions match TRBD2. V lost 5 bases, J lost 0 bases, and 15 bases stayed unmatched. CDR1 and CDR2 from the germline V gene are SGHVS and FQNEAQ. The CDR3 is 20 residues long. The CDR3 DNA follows: TGTGCCAGCAGCCATCTAGCGGGAGGTTTGATAATACGCTCCTACAATGAGCAGTTCTTC. Translated, it gives CASSHLAGGLIIRSYNEQFF.

The chain uses TRBV12-3 or TRBV12-4 and TRBJ2-7, with TRBD2 identical over 12 bases. V dropped 3 bases and J dropped 6; count of bases not matched to a gene: 3. There are 14 residues in the CDR3. In DNA form, the CDR3 reads TGTGCCAGCAGTTTTCTAGCGGGAGGGGCCGAGCAGTACTTC. It encodes CASSFLAGGAEQYF.

This clonotype was recorded at least ten times. The chain joins TRBV11-2 to TRBJ2-1; the match to TRBD1 covers 9 bases. V dropped 0 bases and J dropped 8; count of bases not matched to a gene: 5. This CDR3 has 15 amino acids. Germline lookup yields CDR1 SGHAT and CDR2 FQNNGV. The CDR3 spells CASSLDGTGNYEQFF. The CDR3 nucleotides are TGTGCCAGCAGCTTAGATGGGACAGGGAATTATGAGCAGTTCTTC.

This clonotype showed up many times. The chain links TRBV30 to TRBJ2-7; D possibly corresponds to TRBD1 (5 bases). Germline CDR1 is GTSNPN and CDR2 is SVGIG (reference sequence). This CDR3 comprises 13 residues. Between the trimmed V and J ends, which lost 2 bases and 1 base, there was a span of 9 bases. The CDR3 coding sequence is TGTGCCTGGAGTTTAGGGGTATCCTACGAGCAGTACTTC. It yields the protein CAWSLGVSYEQYF.

V is TRBV10-2 and J is TRBJ2-5, with D perhaps TRBD1 (5 bases). The V gene lost 0 bases and the J gene lost 7 bases, with 15 bases spanning the gap. This CDR3 comprises 15 residues. Germline V CDR1 and CDR2: WSHSY, SAAADI. CDR3 nucleotide sequence: TGCGCCAGCAGTGAGTCCAGGGTTCAAAGTATGACCCAGTACTTC. This codes for CASSESRVQSMTQYF.

In this sample, this clonotype turned up many times. This sequence joins TRBV19 and TRBJ1-5; D perhaps matches TRBD1 (5 bases). CDR1 LNHDA and CDR2 SQIVND come from the germline V gene (reference sequence). The V and J ends lost 5 bases and 0 bases respectively, with 14 bases between them. The CDR3 length is 16 residues. The CDR3: CASSLRGALSNQPQHF. CDR3 coding DNA: TGTGCCAGTAGTCTCCGCGGGGCACTTAGCAATCAGCCCCAGCATTTT.

In its sample, this clonotype was seen a few times. The chain combines TRBV6-1 with TRBJ2-1, with unresolved D. Germline CDR1 reads MNHNS; CDR2 reads SASEGT. The CDR3 contains 12 residues. The V gene lost 4 bases and the J gene lost 8 bases, with 9 bases spanning the gap. The CDR3 is CASSVEGDEQFF. Written as DNA, the CDR3 is TGTGCCAGCAGTGTAGAAGGCGATGAGCAGTTCTTC.

This clonotype appeared many times. J is TRBJ1-1 and V is TRBV10-1; 9 nucleotides line up with TRBD1. Germline CDR1 is WNHNN and CDR2 is SYGVQD (reference sequence). V gave up 4 bases and J gave up 2 bases; unmatched junction bases: 8. The CDR3 is 16 amino acids. In DNA, the CDR3 is TGCGCCAGCAGTGCCGGGACAGGGCTGGGTAACACTGAAGCTTTCTTT. Its translation: CASSAGTGLGNTEAFF.

The J gene is TRBJ2-5, the V gene TRBV5-1; 7 nucleotides match TRBD1. The V segment lost 5 bases and the J segment 4 bases; nucleotides outside the gene matches: 5. This CDR3 has 13 residues. The V gene's germline CDR1 is SGHRS and CDR2 YFSETQ. CDR3 sequence reads: CASRTGKAETQYF. CDR3 in DNA: TGCGCCAGCAGGACAGGGAAGGCAGAGACCCAGTACTTC.